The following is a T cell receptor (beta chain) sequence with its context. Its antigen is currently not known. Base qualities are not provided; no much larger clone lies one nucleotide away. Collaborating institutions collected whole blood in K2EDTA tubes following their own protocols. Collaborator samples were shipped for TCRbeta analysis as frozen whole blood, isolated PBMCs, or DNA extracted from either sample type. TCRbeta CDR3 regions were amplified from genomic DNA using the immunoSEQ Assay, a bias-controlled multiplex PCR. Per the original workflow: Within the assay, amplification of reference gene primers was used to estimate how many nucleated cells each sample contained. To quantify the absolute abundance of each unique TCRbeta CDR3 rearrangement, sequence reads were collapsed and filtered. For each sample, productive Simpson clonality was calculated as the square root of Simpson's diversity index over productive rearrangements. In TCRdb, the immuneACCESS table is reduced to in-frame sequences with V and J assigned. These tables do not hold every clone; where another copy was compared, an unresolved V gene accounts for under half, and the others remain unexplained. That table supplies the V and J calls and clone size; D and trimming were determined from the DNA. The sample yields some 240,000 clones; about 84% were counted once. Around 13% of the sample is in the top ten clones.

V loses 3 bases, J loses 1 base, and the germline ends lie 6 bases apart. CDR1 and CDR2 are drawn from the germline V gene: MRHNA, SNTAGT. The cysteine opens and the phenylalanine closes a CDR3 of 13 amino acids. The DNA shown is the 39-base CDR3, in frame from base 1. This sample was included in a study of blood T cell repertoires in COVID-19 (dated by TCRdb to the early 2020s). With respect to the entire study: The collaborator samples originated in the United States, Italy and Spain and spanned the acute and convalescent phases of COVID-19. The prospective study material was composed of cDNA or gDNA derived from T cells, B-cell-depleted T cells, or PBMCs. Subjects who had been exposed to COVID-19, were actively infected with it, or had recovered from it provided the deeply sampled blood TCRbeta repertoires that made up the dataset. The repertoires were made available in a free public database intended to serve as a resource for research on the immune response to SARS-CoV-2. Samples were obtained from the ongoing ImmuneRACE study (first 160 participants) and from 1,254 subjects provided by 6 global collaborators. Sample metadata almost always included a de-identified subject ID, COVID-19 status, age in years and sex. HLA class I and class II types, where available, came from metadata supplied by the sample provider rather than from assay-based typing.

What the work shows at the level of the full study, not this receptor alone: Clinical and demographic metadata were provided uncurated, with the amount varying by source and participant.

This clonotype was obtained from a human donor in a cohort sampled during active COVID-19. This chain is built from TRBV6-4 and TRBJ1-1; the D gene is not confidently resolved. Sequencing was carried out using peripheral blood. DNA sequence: TGTGCCAGCAGTGAACAATCGAACACTGAAGCTTTCTTT. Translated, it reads CASSEQSNTEAFF.